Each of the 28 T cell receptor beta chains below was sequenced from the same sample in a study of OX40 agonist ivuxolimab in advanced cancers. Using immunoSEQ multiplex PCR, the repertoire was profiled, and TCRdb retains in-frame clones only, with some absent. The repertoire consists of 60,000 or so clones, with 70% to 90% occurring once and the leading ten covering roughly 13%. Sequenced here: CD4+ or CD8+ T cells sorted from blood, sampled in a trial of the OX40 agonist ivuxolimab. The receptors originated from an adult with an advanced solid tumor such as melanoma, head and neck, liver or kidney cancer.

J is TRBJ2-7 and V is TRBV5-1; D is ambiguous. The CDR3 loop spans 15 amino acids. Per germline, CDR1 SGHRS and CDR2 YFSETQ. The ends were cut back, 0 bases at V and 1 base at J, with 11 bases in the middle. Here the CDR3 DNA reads TGCGCCAGCAGCTTGGGGACCGGGCCGTCCTACGAGCAGTACTTC. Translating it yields CASSLGTGPSYEQYF.

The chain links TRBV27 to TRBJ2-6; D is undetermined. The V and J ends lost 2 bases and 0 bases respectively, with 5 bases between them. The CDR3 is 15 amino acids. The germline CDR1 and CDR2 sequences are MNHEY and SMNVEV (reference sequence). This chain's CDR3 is CASSLAISGANVLTF. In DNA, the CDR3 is TGTGCCAGCAGTTTAGCAATCTCTGGGGCCAACGTCCTGACTTTC.

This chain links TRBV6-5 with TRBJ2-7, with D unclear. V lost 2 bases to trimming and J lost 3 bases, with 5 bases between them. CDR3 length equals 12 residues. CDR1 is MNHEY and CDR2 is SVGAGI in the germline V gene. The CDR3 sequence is CASSYLNYEQYF. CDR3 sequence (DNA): TGTGCCAGCAGTTACCTAAACTACGAGCAGTACTTC.

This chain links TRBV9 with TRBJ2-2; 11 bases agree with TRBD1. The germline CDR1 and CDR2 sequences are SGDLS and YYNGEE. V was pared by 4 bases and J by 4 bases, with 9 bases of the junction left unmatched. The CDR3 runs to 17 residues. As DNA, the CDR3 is TGTGCCAGCAGCCCCCCCGGGACAGGGGGGATCACCGGGGAGCTGTTTTTT. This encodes CASSPPGTGGITGELFF.

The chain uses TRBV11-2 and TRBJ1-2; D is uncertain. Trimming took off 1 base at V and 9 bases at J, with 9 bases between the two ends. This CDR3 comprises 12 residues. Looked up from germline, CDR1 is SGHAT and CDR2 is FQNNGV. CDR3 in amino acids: CASSLVGNSYTF. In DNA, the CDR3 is TGTGCCAGCAGCTTAGTTGGGAATAGCTACACCTTC.

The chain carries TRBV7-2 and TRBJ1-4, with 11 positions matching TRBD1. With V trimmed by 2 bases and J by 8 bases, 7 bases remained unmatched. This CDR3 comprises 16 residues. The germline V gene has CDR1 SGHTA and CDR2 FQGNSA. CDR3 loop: CASSLTRTGGREKLFF. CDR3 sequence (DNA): TGTGCCAGCAGCTTAACGCGGACAGGGGGCAGGGAAAAACTGTTTTTT.

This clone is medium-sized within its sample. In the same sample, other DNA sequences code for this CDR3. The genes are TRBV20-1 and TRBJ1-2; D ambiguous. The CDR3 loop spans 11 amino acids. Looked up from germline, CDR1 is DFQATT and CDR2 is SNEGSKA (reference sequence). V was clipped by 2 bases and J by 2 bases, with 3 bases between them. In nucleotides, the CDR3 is TGCAGTGCTAGACCGAACTATGGCTACACCTTC. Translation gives CSARPNYGYTF.

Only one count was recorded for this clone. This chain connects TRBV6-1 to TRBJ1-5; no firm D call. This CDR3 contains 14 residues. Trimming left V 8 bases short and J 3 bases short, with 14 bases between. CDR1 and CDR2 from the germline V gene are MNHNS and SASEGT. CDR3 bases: TGTGCCAGCTCACAGATAGGCCCCAATCAGCCCCAGCATTTT. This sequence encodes CASSQIGPNQPQHF.

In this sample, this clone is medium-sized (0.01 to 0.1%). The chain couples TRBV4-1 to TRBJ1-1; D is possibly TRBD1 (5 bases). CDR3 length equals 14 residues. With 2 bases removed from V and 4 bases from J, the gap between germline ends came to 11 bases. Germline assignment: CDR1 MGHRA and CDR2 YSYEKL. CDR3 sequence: CASSQTQGGTEAFF. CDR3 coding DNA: TGCGCCAGCAGCCAAACTCAGGGAGGCACTGAAGCTTTCTTT.

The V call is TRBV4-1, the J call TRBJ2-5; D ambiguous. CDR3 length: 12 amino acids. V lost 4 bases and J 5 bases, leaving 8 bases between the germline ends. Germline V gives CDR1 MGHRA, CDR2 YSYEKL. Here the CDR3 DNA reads TGCGCCAGCAGCCTTAAGAAGGAGACCCAGTACTTC. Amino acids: CASSLKKETQYF.

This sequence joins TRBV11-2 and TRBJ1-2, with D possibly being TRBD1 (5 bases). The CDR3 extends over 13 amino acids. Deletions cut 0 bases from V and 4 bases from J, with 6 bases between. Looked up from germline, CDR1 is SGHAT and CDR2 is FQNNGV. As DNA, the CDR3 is TGTGCCAGCAGCTTAGACAGGGTCTATGGCTACACCTTC. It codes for CASSLDRVYGYTF.

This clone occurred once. This chain's CDR3 is CASSLGNLNTEAFF. Here the CDR3 DNA reads TGTGCCAGCAGCTTAGGTAACCTGAACACTGAAGCTTTCTTT. The genes are TRBV7-8 and TRBJ1-1, with unresolved D. Germline-derived CDR1 and CDR2 are SGHVS and FQNEAQ. V was pared by 1 base and J by 0 bases, with 6 bases between. This CDR3 contains 14 residues.

Here the CDR3 reads CSVSMPKNKPYGYTF. CDR3 coding DNA: TGCAGCGTCAGTATGCCCAAGAACAAACCTTATGGCTACACCTTC. This chain joins TRBV29-1 and TRBJ1-2; D not resolved. Trimming left V 6 bases short and J 5 bases short, with 22 bases between. The CDR3 consists of 15 residues. CDR1 and CDR2 from the germline V gene are SQVTM and ANQGSEA. The entire variable domain, with the rest obtained from reference TRBV29-1 and TRBJ1-2, is as follows: SAVISQKPSRDICQRGTSLTIQCQVDSQVTMMFWYRQQPGQSLTLIATANQGSEATYESGFVIDKFPISRPNLTFSTLTVSNMSPEDSSIYLCSVSMPKNKPYGYTFGSGTRLTVV.

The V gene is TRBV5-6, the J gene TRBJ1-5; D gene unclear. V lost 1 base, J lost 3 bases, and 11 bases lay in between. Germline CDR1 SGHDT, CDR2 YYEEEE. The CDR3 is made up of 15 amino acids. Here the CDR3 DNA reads TGTGCCAGCAGCTTGAGTCACGGGTTCAATCAGCCCCAGCATTTT. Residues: CASSLSHGFNQPQHF.

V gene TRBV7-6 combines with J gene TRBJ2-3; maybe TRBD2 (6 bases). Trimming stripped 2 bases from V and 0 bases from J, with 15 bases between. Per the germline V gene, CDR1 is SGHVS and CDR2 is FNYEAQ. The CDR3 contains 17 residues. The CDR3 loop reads CASSLLFGGTSTDTQYF. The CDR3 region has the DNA TGTGCCAGCAGCTTATTGTTTGGAGGGACTAGCACAGATACGCAGTATTTT.

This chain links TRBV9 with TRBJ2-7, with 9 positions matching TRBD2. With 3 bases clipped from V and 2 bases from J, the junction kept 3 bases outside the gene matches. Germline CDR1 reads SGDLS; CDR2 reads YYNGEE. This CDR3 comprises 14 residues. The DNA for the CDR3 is TGTGCCAGCAGCGCCGGGACTAGCCCCTACGAGCAGTACTTC. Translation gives CASSAGTSPYEQYF.

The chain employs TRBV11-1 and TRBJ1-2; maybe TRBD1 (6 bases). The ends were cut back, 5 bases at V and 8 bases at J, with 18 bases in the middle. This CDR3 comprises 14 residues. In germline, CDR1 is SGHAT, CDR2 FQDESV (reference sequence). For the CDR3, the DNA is TGTGCCAGCAGCGTTGGACAGTCCAAGAAGGGCTACACCTTC. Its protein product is CASSVGQSKKGYTF.

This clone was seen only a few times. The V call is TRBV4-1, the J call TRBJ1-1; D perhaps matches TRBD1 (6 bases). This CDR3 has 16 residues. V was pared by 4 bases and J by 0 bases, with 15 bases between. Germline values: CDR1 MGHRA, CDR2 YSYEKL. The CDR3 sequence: CASSPLRGALNTEAFF. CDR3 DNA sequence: TGCGCCAGCAGCCCCTTACGGGGGGCCCTGAACACTGAAGCTTTCTTT.

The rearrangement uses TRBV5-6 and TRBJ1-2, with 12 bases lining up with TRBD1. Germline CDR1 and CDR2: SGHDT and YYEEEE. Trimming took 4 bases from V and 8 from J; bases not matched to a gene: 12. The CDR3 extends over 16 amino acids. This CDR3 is CASSQAGTGGSRGYTF. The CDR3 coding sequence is TGTGCCAGCAGCCAGGCCGGGACAGGGGGCTCGCGGGGCTACACCTTC.

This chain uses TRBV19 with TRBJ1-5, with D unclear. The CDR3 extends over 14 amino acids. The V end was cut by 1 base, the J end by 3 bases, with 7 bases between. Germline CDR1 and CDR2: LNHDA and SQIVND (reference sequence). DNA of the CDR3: TGTGCCAGTAGTATAGGAGCGCTCAATCAGCCCCAGCATTTT. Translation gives CASSIGALNQPQHF.

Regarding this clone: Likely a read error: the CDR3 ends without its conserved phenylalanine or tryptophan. The DNA of the CDR3 is TGTGCCAGCAACCCGGGAGCGTACGTTGATGGCTACACCCTC. Translation: CASNPGAYVDGYTL. The chain carries TRBV6-6 and TRBJ1-2; the D is unclear. This CDR3 has 14 amino acids. The ends were cut back, 7 bases at V and 6 bases at J, with 18 bases in the middle. Germline lookup yields CDR1 MNHNY and CDR2 SVGAGI (reference sequence).

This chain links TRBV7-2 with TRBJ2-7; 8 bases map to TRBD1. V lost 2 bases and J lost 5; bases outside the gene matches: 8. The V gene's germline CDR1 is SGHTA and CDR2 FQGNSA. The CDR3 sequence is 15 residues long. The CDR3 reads CASSLRGRGLHEQYF. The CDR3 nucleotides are TGTGCCAGCAGCTTAAGAGGCAGGGGGCTCCACGAGCAGTACTTC.

As DNA, the CDR3 is TGTGCCAGCAGTCCCCTCGGAGGAAACTACGAGCAGTACTTC. Translating gives CASSPLGGNYEQYF. This sequence joins TRBV27 and TRBJ2-7; perhaps TRBD2 as D (5 bases). The germline CDR1 and CDR2 sequences are MNHEY and SMNVEV (reference sequence). The V end lost 5 bases, the J end lost 3 bases, and 14 bases lay between the germline ends. The CDR3 totals 14 residues.

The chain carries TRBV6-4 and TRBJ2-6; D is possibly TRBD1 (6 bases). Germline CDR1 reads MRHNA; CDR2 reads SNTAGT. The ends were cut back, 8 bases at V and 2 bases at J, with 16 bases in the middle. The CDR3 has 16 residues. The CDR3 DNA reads TGTGCCAGCCGATCCTGGACAGATCCTGGGGCCAACGTCCTGACTTTC. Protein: CASRSWTDPGANVLTF.

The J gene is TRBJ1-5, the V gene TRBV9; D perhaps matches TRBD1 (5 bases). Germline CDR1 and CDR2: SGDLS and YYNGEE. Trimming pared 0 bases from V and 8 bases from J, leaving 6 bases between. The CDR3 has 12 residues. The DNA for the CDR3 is TGTGCCAGCAGCGTAGGGGGGGAGCCCCAGCATTTT. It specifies CASSVGGEPQHF.

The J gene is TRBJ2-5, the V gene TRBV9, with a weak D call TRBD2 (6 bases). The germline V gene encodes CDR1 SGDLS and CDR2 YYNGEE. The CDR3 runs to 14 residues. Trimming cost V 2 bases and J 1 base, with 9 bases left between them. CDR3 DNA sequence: TGTGCCAGCAGCGTTCGGGACTTCCAAGAGACCCAGTACTTC. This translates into CASSVRDFQETQYF.

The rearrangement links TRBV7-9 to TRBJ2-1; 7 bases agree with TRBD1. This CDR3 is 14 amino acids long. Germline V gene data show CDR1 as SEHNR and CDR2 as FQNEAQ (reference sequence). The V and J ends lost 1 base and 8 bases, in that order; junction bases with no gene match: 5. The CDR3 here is CASSLVTGNDEQFF. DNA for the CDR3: TGTGCCAGCAGCTTAGTGACAGGGAACGATGAGCAGTTCTTC.

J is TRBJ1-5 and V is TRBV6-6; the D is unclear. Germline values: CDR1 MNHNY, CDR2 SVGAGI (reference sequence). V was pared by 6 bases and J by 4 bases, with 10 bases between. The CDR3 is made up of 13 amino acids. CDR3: CASSPWENQPQHF. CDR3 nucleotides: TGTGCCAGCAGCCCTTGGGAGAATCAGCCCCAGCATTTT.